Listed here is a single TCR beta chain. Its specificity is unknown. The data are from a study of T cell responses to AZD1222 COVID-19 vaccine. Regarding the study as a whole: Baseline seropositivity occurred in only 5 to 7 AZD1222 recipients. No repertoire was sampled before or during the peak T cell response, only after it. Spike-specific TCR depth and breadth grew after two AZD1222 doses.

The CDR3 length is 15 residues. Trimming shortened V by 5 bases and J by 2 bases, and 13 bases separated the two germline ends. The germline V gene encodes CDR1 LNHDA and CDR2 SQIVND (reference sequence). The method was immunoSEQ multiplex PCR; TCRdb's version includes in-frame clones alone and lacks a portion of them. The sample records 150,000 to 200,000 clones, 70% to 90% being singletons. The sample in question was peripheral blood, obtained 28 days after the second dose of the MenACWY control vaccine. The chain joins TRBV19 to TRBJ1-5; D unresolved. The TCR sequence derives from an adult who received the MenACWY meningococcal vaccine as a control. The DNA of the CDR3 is TGTGCCAGTAGTGGGTTGTCCCGGCGCAATCAGCCCCAGCATTTT. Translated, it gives CASSGLSRRNQPQHF.